The clone carrying this T cell receptor beta chain has just one count. Its antigen is unidentified. This CDR3 has 13 amino acids. Trimming left V 5 bases short and J 0 bases short, with 7 bases between. The germline gives CDR1 SGHTA, CDR2 FQGNSA. This sample is part of a study of cytomegalovirus exposure and HLA in healthy donors. Study results and limitations: Links to common viral pathogens appeared, in a later analysis, for several of the most significant clusters. CMV serostatus stood as the only immune exposure information on hand. The study found most TCR sequences rare, yet found some public TCRs in many donors. Roughly 170 TCR beta chains were listed as cytomegalovirus-associated.

The PCR made use of 60 Vbeta and 13 Jbeta primers. The data were produced by immunoSEQ multiplex PCR, yet TCRdb's version contains in-frame clones alone and is incomplete. The sample carries 150,000 to 200,000 clones, 65% to 80% recorded once. The clonotype comes from a male donor in good health and CMV-seronegative. Sequencing input: PBMCs. The rearrangement links TRBV7-2 to TRBJ1-1, with a possible D match to TRBD1 (6 bases). As DNA, the CDR3 is TGTGCCAGCAGCGGACAGCTGAACACTGAAGCTTTCTTT. Its translation is CASSGQLNTEAFF.